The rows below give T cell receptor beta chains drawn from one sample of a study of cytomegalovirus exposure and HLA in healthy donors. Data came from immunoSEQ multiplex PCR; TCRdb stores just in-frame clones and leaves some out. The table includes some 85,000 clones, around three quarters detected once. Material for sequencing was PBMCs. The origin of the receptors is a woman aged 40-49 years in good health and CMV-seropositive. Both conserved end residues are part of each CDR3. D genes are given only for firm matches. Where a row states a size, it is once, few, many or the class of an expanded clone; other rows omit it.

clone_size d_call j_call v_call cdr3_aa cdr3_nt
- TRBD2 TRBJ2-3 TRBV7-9 CASRLAGGRGTDTQYF TGTGCCAGCAGGCTAGCGGGAGGGAGGGGCACAGATACGCAGTATTTT
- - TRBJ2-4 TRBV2 CASSVGGRGLNIQYF TGTGCCAGCAGTGTGGGTGGCAGAGGTTTAAACATTCAGTACTTC
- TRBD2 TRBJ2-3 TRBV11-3 CASSRIAGAPDTQYF TGTGCCAGCAGCCGAATAGCGGGAGCCCCAGATACGCAGTATTTT
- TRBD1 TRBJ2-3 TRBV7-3 CASSLQGAPVTYTDTQYF TGTGCCAGCAGCTTACAGGGGGCCCCCGTTACCTACACAGATACGCAGTATTTT
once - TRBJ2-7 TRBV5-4 CASKTPDRDYEQYF TGTGCCAGCAAGACACCGGACAGAGATTACGAGCAGTACTTC
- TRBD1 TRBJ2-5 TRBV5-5 CASSLVLGQGEETQYF TGTGCCAGCAGCTTGGTTTTAGGACAGGGGGAAGAGACCCAGTACTTC
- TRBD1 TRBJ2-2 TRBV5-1 CASSPGQENTGELLF TGCGCCAGCAGCCCGGGACAGGAGAACACCGGGGAGCTGCTTTTT
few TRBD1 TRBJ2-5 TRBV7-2 CASSFRDRVGETQYF TGTGCCAGCAGCTTCCGGGACAGGGTAGGAGAGACCCAGTACTTC
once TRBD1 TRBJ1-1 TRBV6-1 CAISARATGGYTEAFF TGTGCCATCAGTGCACGCGCAACAGGGGGATACACTGAAGCTTTCTTT
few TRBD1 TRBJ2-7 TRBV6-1 CASSTGTYEQYF TGTGCCAGCTCGACAGGGACCTACGAGCAGTACTTC
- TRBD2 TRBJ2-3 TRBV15 CATSRDRGGSDTQYF TGTGCCACCAGCAGAGATCGGGGGGGGTCAGATACGCAGTATTTT
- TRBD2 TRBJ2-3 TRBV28 CASSLLGGRATDTQYF TGTGCCAGCAGTTTATTGGGCGGGAGGGCCACAGATACGCAGTATTTT
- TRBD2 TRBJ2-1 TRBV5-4 CASSSRTRSNEQFF TGTGCCAGCAGCTCAAGGACTAGAAGCAATGAGCAGTTCTTC
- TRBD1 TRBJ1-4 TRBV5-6 CASSIPGQGGGKLFF TGTGCCAGCAGCATACCGGGACAGGGGGGAGGAAAACTGTTTTTT
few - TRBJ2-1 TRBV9 CASSPDGLGEDEQFF TGTGCCAGCAGCCCCGACGGGCTGGGGGAGGATGAGCAGTTCTTC
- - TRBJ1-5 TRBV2 CASSEPGGGNQPQHF TGTGCCAGCAGTGAACCCGGGGGAGGCAATCAGCCCCAGCATTTT
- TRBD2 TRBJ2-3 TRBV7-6 CASSLASTSGISTDTQYF TGTGCCAGCAGCTTAGCGTCGACTAGCGGGATTAGCACAGATACGCAGTATTTT
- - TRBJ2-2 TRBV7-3 CASSPTSRVGTGELFF TGTGCCAGCAGCCCTACCTCGAGGGTTGGCACCGGGGAGCTGTTTTTT
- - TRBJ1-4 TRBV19 CATPTVYEKLFF TGTGCCACCCCGACAGTCTACGAAAAACTGTTTTTT
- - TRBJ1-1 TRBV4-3 CASSQTRGLTEAFF TGCGCCAGCAGCCAAACTAGAGGGCTCACTGAAGCTTTCTTT
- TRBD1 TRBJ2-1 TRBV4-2 CASSLGATGATNEQFF TGTGCCAGCAGCCTCGGGGCGACAGGGGCCACTAATGAGCAGTTCTTC
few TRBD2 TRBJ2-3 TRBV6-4 CASSDGNLAGPDTQYF TGTGCCAGCAGTGACGGGAATTTAGCGGGGCCAGATACGCAGTATTTT
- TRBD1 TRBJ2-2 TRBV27 CASREQGATGELFF TGTGCCAGCAGGGAACAGGGGGCAACCGGGGAGCTGTTTTTT
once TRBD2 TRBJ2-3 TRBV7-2 CASSLVLLAANADTQYF TGTGCCAGCAGCTTAGTTCTCCTAGCGGCTAATGCAGATACGCAGTATTTT